Included here is one T cell receptor beta chain sequence, with context. These data belong to a study of OX40 agonist ivuxolimab in advanced cancers. Profiling relied on immunoSEQ multiplex PCR, and the TCRdb table lists in-frame clones only, not all of them. The data contain some 85,000 clones, roughly 88% of them singletons. Germline CDR1 reads SGHAT; CDR2 reads FQNNGV. V shed 3 bases and J shed 3 bases, with 9 bases lying between them. The CDR3 runs to 14 residues. The chain joins TRBV11-2 to TRBJ2-1, with no clear D. This sequence was found in an adult with an advanced solid tumor such as melanoma, head and neck, liver or kidney cancer. Sequencing used CD4+ or CD8+ T cells sorted from blood, obtained in a trial of the OX40 agonist ivuxolimab. In DNA form, the CDR3 reads TGTGCCAGCAGCTTCTTCGGCAGCTACAATGAGCAGTTCTTC. Residues: CASSFFGSYNEQFF.